A single sample is the source of the 19 T cell receptor beta chains below, sequenced in a study of T cells after yellow fever vaccination. TCRdb independently ran MiXCR on the 5' RACE reads; one entry per CDR3 protein. Of 450,000 to 550,000 distinct CDR3 sequences detected, roughly 22% appear once; the ten largest clones hold approximately 15%. The starting material was PBMCs, obtained about 20 days after the first yellow fever vaccination. These receptor sequences come from a man aged 18 to 29 who received the YFV17D yellow fever vaccine.

The rearrangement uses TRBV30 and TRBJ2-7; D assignment may be TRBD1 or TRBD2 (5 bases each). The germline CDR1 and CDR2 sequences are GTSNPN and SVGIG (reference sequence). The length of the CDR3 is 15 residues. The germline V and J ends were trimmed by 4 bases and 3 bases, with 19 bases remaining between them. The CDR3 is CAWMDATGQSYEQYF. In nucleotides, the CDR3 is TGTGCCTGGATGGACGCAACGGGGCAAAGCTACGAGCAGTACTTC.

The chain carries TRBV19 and TRBJ2-7; D gene ambiguous. The CDR3 totals 14 residues. V was clipped by 7 bases and J by 3 bases, with 16 bases between them. Germline V lookup: CDR1 LNHDA, CDR2 SQIVND (reference sequence). The CDR3 loop is CASTSSVKNYEQYV. The CDR3 bases are TGTGCCAGTACCTCATCGGTCAAAAACTACGAGCAGTACGTC.

This clonotype has more than one count but fewer than ten. CDR3 residues: CASNLAGETQYF. The CDR3 DNA reads as TGTGCCAGCAACCTAGCGGGAGAGACCCAGTACTTC. V gene TRBV12-3 or TRBV12-4 combines with J gene TRBJ2-5; 8 nucleotides agree with TRBD2. The CDR3 spans 12 residues. V trimming: 7 bases; J trimming: 4 bases; junction bases outside the gene matches: 2.

The rearrangement joins TRBV4-3 to TRBJ1-2, with D unresolved. CDR1 LGHNA and CDR2 YSLEER come from the germline V gene. The V end lost 0 bases, the J end lost 6 bases, and 20 bases lay between the germline ends. The CDR3 spans 17 residues. For the CDR3, the DNA is TGCGCCAGCAGCCAAGATCGACGACGTTCTCAATATGATGGCTACACCTTC. This sequence encodes CASSQDRRRSQYDGYTF.

This clonotype was picked up many times. The gene calls are TRBV7-2 and TRBJ2-3; D is uncertain. CDR3 size: 16 residues. V was clipped by 5 bases and J by 0 bases, with 15 bases between them. Germline CDR1 is SGHTA and CDR2 is FQGNSA. The CDR3 DNA is TGTGCCAGCAGCCCCCGACTGCAGACTAGCACAGATACGCAGTATTTT. It translates to CASSPRLQTSTDTQYF.

The chain joins TRBV10-3 to TRBJ1-2, with unresolved D. Trimming removed 5 bases at V and 4 bases at J, with 11 bases between. Germline V gives CDR1 ENHRY, CDR2 SYGVKD. The CDR3 is 13 residues long. The CDR3 is CAISPSGSYGYTF. CDR3 coding DNA: TGTGCCATCAGTCCTAGCGGGTCCTATGGCTACACCTTC.

The genes are TRBV5-4 and TRBJ2-7; D is undetermined. Germline-derived CDR1 and CDR2 are SGHNT and YYREEE (reference sequence). Trimming removed 5 bases from V and 0 bases from J, with 12 bases in between. This CDR3 has 14 residues. The chain's CDR3 is CASSGWAASYEQYF. CDR3 DNA sequence: TGTGCCAGCAGTGGGTGGGCTGCCTCCTACGAGCAGTACTTC.

This rearrangement joins TRBV10-3 to TRBJ2-7, with TRBD1 identical over 8 bases. After removal of 5 bases from V and 2 bases from J, the junction contained 8 bases not matched to a gene. CDR1 is ENHRY and CDR2 is SYGVKD in the germline V gene. The CDR3 consists of 15 residues. The CDR3 reads CAISTGGEQPYEQYV. In nucleotides, the CDR3 is TGTGCCATCAGTACAGGGGGAGAACAGCCCTACGAGCAGTACGTC.

This clonotype was seen more than once but under ten times. The genes are TRBV7-2 and TRBJ1-1; the D is unclear. Germline V gene lookup returns CDR1 SGHTA and CDR2 FQGNSA. This CDR3 spans 13 amino acids. V was shortened by 1 base and J by 2 bases, with 5 bases between the two germline ends. The CDR3 DNA sequence: TGTGCCAGCAGCTTAGGCCATAACACTGAAGCTTTCTTT. As protein: CASSLGHNTEAFF.

This clonotype came up many times. V is TRBV15 and J is TRBJ2-1; 7 bases align to TRBD1. The V gene end was trimmed by 0 bases and the J gene end by 13 bases; junction bases not matched to a gene: 12. CDR3 length equals 15 residues. Per the germline V gene, CDR1 is LNHNV and CDR2 is YYDKDF (reference sequence). The CDR3 sequence: CATSRETGVGSGQFF. DNA for the CDR3: TGTGCCACCAGCAGAGAAACAGGGGTTGGCTCCGGACAGTTCTTC.

CDR3 amino acids: CASSLVSGGRNTEAFF. The CDR3 region has the DNA TGTGCCAGCAGCTTGGTATCCGGGGGCAGAAACACTGAAGCTTTCTTT. The chain has TRBV5-5 and TRBJ1-1, with D perhaps matching TRBD1 (6 bases). V dropped 0 bases and J dropped 2 bases, with 14 bases sitting between them. Per the germline V gene, CDR1 is SGHKS and CDR2 is YYEKEE (reference sequence). The CDR3 sequence is 16 residues long.

This clonotype was observed a few times. The chain couples TRBV4-2 to TRBJ2-1, with TRBD2 identical over 10 bases. The CDR3 has 16 amino acids. Trimming removed 1 base from V and 7 bases from J; junction bases left unmatched: 7. Germline loops: CDR1 LGHNA, CDR2 YNFKEQ. The CDR3: CASSQAASGGANEQFF. As DNA, the CDR3 is TGTGCCAGCAGCCAAGCGGCCAGCGGGGGGGCGAATGAGCAGTTCTTC.

J is TRBJ2-1 and V is TRBV7-9; D may be TRBD2 (6 bases). From germline, CDR1 is SEHNR and CDR2 FQNEAQ (reference sequence). Trimming shortened V by 0 bases and J by 6 bases, and 15 bases separated the two germline ends. The CDR3 runs to 16 residues. The CDR3 coding sequence is TGTGCCAGCAGCTTAGCGCGGAGGCTAGCGAGCAATGAGCAGTTCTTC. This encodes CASSLARRLASNEQFF.

This clonotype has only a few counts. The gene calls are TRBV7-2 and TRBJ1-1; no clear D. The V gene lost 7 bases and the J gene lost 2 bases, with 5 bases spanning the gap. The CDR3 has 11 residues. Germline V gives CDR1 SGHTA, CDR2 FQGNSA. CDR3: CASTSNTEAFF. CDR3 DNA: TGTGCCAGCACCTCCAACACTGAAGCTTTCTTT.

This chain joins TRBV27 and TRBJ1-1; D call uncertain. The germline V gene has CDR1 MNHEY and CDR2 SMNVEV (reference sequence). V was trimmed by 6 bases and J by 0 bases, leaving 11 bases between them. The CDR3 sequence is 14 residues long. The chain's CDR3 is CASSARLMNTEAFF. DNA for the CDR3: TGTGCCAGCAGCGCCAGGTTAATGAACACTGAAGCTTTCTTT.

This clonotype has more than one count but fewer than ten. The chain links TRBV20-1 to TRBJ2-7, with a weak D call TRBD2 (6 bases). Germline V gives CDR1 DFQATT, CDR2 SNEGSKA (reference sequence). V was clipped by 5 bases and J by 3 bases, with 11 bases between them. This CDR3 is built from 12 residues. The CDR3 nucleotides read TGCAGTGCTTGGCGGGGCCGCTACGAGCAGTACTTC. As protein: CSAWRGRYEQYF.

This clonotype was picked up a small number of times. The J gene is TRBJ1-1, the V gene TRBV6-5; D gene uncertain. V lost 2 bases and J 11 bases, leaving 15 bases between the germline ends. From germline, CDR1 is MNHEY and CDR2 SVGAGI. This CDR3 is 13 amino acids long. CDR3 protein: CASSYPTSTVAFF. For the CDR3, the DNA is TGTGCCAGCAGTTACCCTACATCGACGGTGGCTTTCTTT.

The chain is built from TRBV7-2 and TRBJ2-5, with 9 bases that match TRBD2. The CDR3 spans 16 residues. Germline V CDR1 and CDR2: SGHTA, FQGNSA. With V trimmed by 0 bases and J by 2 bases, 4 bases remained unmatched. CDR3 in amino acids: CASSLALAGSQETQYF. Here the CDR3 DNA reads TGTGCCAGCAGCTTAGCCCTAGCGGGGTCTCAAGAGACCCAGTACTTC. Combining the CDR3 with reference TRBV7-2 and TRBJ2-5 gives the whole variable domain GAGVSQSPSNKVTEKGKDVELRCDPISGHTALYWYRQSLGQGLEFLIYFQGNSAPDKSGLPSDRFSAERTGGSVSTLTIQRTQQEDSAVYLCASSLALAGSQETQYFGPGTRLLVL.

This clonotype was counted between two and nine times. J is TRBJ2-5 and V is TRBV11-1, with TRBD2 identical over 7 bases. Trimming took 3 bases from V and 2 from J; bases not matched to a gene: 6. Germline V gene lookup returns CDR1 SGHAT and CDR2 FQDESV (reference sequence). The CDR3 has 15 amino acids. The CDR3 sequence is CASSFYGGGQETQYF. DNA for the CDR3: TGTGCCAGCAGCTTTTACGGCGGGGGACAAGAGACCCAGTACTTC.